Listed here are 18 T cell receptor beta chains from one sample, sequenced in a study of T cells after yellow fever vaccination (dated by TCRdb to between 2018 and 2021). The library was built by means of 5' RACE. Sequencing took place on an Illumina HiSeq 2500. TCRdb's own reprocessing of the public reads used fastp at Q25 and MiXCR and kept productive beta chains. Each entry merges the rows of one CDR3 protein and shows their most common DNA and genes. In this sample the table shows 450,000 to 550,000 distinct CDR3 sequences, 21% of which occur a single time. Together, the top ten hold about a sixth of the sample. In the paper's terms, the treatment or condition label means: live attenuated yellow fever vaccine strain. The sequencing here drew on PBMCs, taken roughly 20 days after the first yellow fever vaccination. All receptors come from a young man who received the YFV17D yellow fever vaccine.

This clonotype was detected only a few times. The CDR3 is CASSGDRGRLDTQYF. The CDR3 coding sequence is TGCGCCAGCAGTGGGGACAGGGGGCGCCTCGATACGCAGTATTTT. The chain links TRBV10-2 to TRBJ2-3; 12 bases fit TRBD1. V shed 4 bases and J 6 bases; nucleotides not matched to a gene: 5. Germline V gene data show CDR1 as WSHSY and CDR2 as SAAADI. This CDR3 is built from 15 residues.

The chain employs TRBV20-1 and TRBJ2-5; the D is unclear. Trimming pared 3 bases from V and 3 bases from J, leaving 14 bases between. From germline, CDR1 is DFQATT and CDR2 SNEGSKA (reference sequence). The CDR3 contains 14 residues. CDR3 amino acids: CSARGTGTEETQYF. DNA for the CDR3: TGCAGTGCTAGGGGCACCGGCACTGAAGAGACCCAGTACTTC.

The V call is TRBV20-1, the J call TRBJ2-5, with 8 bases aligning to TRBD2. Trimming took 4 bases from V and 4 from J; bases not matched to a gene: 8. Germline assignment: CDR1 DFQATT and CDR2 SNEGSKA (reference sequence). There are 14 residues in the CDR3. CDR3 sequence (DNA): TGCAGTGCTACCCACCGGGGGGGCGTAGAGACCCAGTACTTC. This encodes CSATHRGGVETQYF.

This clonotype has only a few counts. The gene calls are TRBV12-3 or TRBV12-4 and TRBJ1-1; a weak D match, TRBD1 (5 bases). CDR3 length equals 12 residues. Between the trimmed V and J ends, which lost 6 bases and 11 bases, there was a span of 16 bases. The CDR3 DNA sequence: TGTGCCAGCAGCTTTCAGACCGGGGGGGCTTTCTTT. Translation gives CASSFQTGGAFF.

The chain is built from TRBV10-3 and TRBJ2-6; D remains unclear. Deletions cut 10 bases from V and 0 bases from J, with 7 bases between. The CDR3 runs to 13 residues. The germline CDR1 and CDR2 sequences are ENHRY and SYGVKD. CDR3 sequence reads: CANAPSGANVLTF. CDR3 sequence (DNA): TGTGCCAACGCCCCCTCTGGGGCCAACGTCCTGACTTTC.

This clonotype was detected a few times. The chain recombines TRBV5-1 with TRBJ2-1; either TRBD1 or TRBD2 may fit D (5 bases each). The CDR3 is 12 amino acids. Per the germline V gene, CDR1 is SGHRS and CDR2 is YFSETQ. The V end was cut by 5 bases, the J end by 7 bases, with 10 bases between. CDR3 sequence reads: CASRDEGNEQFF. The CDR3 DNA reads TGCGCCAGCAGGGACGAGGGGAATGAGCAGTTCTTC.

The rearrangement links TRBV7-8 to TRBJ1-5; D unresolved. Trimming took 5 bases from V and 2 from J, leaving 10 bases between them. CDR1 SGHVS and CDR2 FQNEAQ come from the germline V gene. The CDR3 totals 14 residues. CDR3 residues: CASSAREGNQPQHF. CDR3 coding DNA: TGTGCCAGCAGCGCTAGGGAGGGCAATCAGCCCCAGCATTTT.

The rearrangement uses TRBV7-2 and TRBJ2-5; D is unresolved. CDR3 size: 13 residues. Trimming took off 4 bases at V and 5 bases at J, with 11 bases between the two ends. CDR1 SGHTA and CDR2 FQGNSA come from the germline V gene. The CDR3 loop is CASSSKGRETQYF. The CDR3 region has the DNA TGTGCCAGCAGCTCCAAAGGAAGGGAGACCCAGTACTTC.

The chain combines TRBV12-3 or TRBV12-4 with TRBJ1-2, with D possibly being TRBD1 (5 bases). Trimming left V 2 bases short and J 5 bases short, with 12 bases between. CDR3 size: 14 residues. This CDR3 is CASSLRGVGYGYTF. DNA of the CDR3: TGTGCCAGCAGTTTACGAGGGGTGGGGTATGGCTACACCTTC.

This clonotype was counted at least ten times. The V gene is TRBV10-3, the J gene TRBJ1-4; TRBD1 matches 9 bases. Germline CDR1 and CDR2: ENHRY and SYGVKD. Trimming at V came to 11 bases and at J to 5 bases, leaving 6 bases not matched to a gene. The length of the CDR3 is 13 residues. This chain's CDR3 is CAARTGENEKLFF. CDR3 bases: TGTGCCGCCCGGACAGGGGAAAATGAAAAACTGTTTTTT.

Remarks on this clonotype: The junction and the germline gene differ at one end; a read error may be behind it. V usage is TRBV10-3 and J usage is TRBJ2-3; 8 bases line up with TRBD1. Germline CDR1 ENHRY, CDR2 SYGVKD. The CDR3 contains 15 residues. This CDR3 is CALSPGTGVLNTQYF. DNA of the CDR3: TGTGCCCTCAGTCCGGGGACAGGAGTATTGAATACGCAGTATTTT.

As DNA, the CDR3 is TGTGCCAGCAGCGTTCAGCGGGGGTCTGGCACAGATACGCAGTATTTT. This encodes CASSVQRGSGTDTQYF. The chain recombines TRBV7-2 with TRBJ2-3, with 8 bases that match TRBD2. The CDR3 spans 16 residues. Germline V gene data show CDR1 as SGHTA and CDR2 as FQGNSA. The V gene end was trimmed by 5 bases and the J gene end by 1 base; junction bases not matched to a gene: 8.

This clonotype was seen only a few times. This chain connects TRBV7-2 to TRBJ1-6; perhaps TRBD1 as D (5 bases). The CDR3 spans 15 residues. The V end lost 5 bases, the J end lost 10 bases, and 18 bases lay between the germline ends. Germline V CDR1 and CDR2: SGHTA, FQGNSA. In nucleotides, the CDR3 is TGTGCCAGCAGCCGATCGATAGGGGATGGGTCACCCCTCCACTTT. Its translation is CASSRSIGDGSPLHF.

The rearrangement uses TRBV7-6 and TRBJ2-1; the D gene is possibly TRBD1 (6 bases). Germline values: CDR1 SGHVS, CDR2 FNYEAQ. CDR3 length: 11 residues. V was trimmed by 10 bases and J by 6 bases, leaving 10 bases between them. The CDR3 nucleotides read TGTGCCATCCAGGGGTCCAATGAGCAGTTCTTC. This translates into CAIQGSNEQFF.

This clonotype was detected ten times or more. The rearrangement joins TRBV5-1 to TRBJ2-5, with TRBD1 matching over 8 bases. The CDR3 is 14 residues long. With V trimmed by 6 bases and J by 4 bases, 8 bases remained unmatched. Germline V lookup: CDR1 SGHRS, CDR2 YFSETQ. CDR3 sequence: CASTTGQGRETQYF. As DNA, the CDR3 is TGCGCCAGCACCACAGGACAGGGACGAGAGACCCAGTACTTC.

This CDR3 reads CASNLGTGVDTQYF. CDR3 DNA: TGTGCCAGCAATCTCGGGACAGGGGTAGATACGCAGTATTTT. The gene calls are TRBV5-5 and TRBJ2-3, with 10 nucleotides matching TRBD1. CDR3 length: 14 amino acids. Germline CDR1 SGHKS, CDR2 YYEKEE (reference sequence). J was trimmed by 5 bases and V by 6 bases; bases with no gene match: 6.

This chain joins TRBV4-2 and TRBJ1-2, with D unclear. The CDR3 covers 14 residues. The germline V and J ends were trimmed by 1 base and 2 bases, with 8 bases remaining between them. CDR1 and CDR2 from the germline V gene are LGHNA and YNFKEQ. CDR3 DNA sequence: TGTGCCAGCAGCCAAGTTGAAATGAACTATGGCTACACCTTC. It translates to CASSQVEMNYGYTF.

This clonotype was detected a few times. The V call is TRBV4-2, the J call TRBJ1-1; tentative D call: TRBD1 (5 bases). Germline CDR1 reads LGHNA; CDR2 reads YNFKEQ. This CDR3 is 14 amino acids long. V dropped 4 bases and J dropped 2 bases, with 11 bases sitting between them. Here the CDR3 DNA reads TGTGCCAGCAGCCGCCTCGGGGACAACACTGAAGCTTTCTTT. Translated: CASSRLGDNTEAFF.